Each of the 24 T cell receptor beta chains below was sequenced from the same sample in a study of shared clonotypes between healthy human individuals. Only in-frame clones appear in the TCRdb table, and some are missing; sequencing was by immunoSEQ multiplex PCR. The sample records about 2.4 million clones, 85% to 95% being singletons. The specimen sequenced was naive CD4+ T cells sorted from blood. Subset here: CD45RA+ positively selected. These receptors were obtained from a young man in good health.

The CDR3 is CASSHLPLSGANVLTF. In nucleotides, the CDR3 is TGCGCCAGCAGTCACCTCCCCCTCTCTGGGGCCAACGTCCTGACTTTC. This rearrangement joins TRBV23-1 to TRBJ2-6; D unresolved. TRBV23-1 is assigned to the ORF class and has an uncertain function. The CDR3 is 16 residues long. V was clipped by 3 bases and J by 0 bases, with 9 bases between them.

A single count supports this clone. V is TRBV19 and J is TRBJ2-2; D may be TRBD1 or TRBD2 (5 bases each). This CDR3 contains 15 residues. Trimming took off 9 bases at V and 1 base at J, with 15 bases between the two ends. Germline CDR1 and CDR2: LNHDA and SQIVND (reference sequence). The CDR3 loop is CASQMMGRNTGELFF. Here the CDR3 DNA reads TGTGCCAGCCAGATGATGGGACGGAACACCGGGGAGCTGTTTTTT.

This chain connects TRBV6-5 to TRBJ2-7; perhaps TRBD2 as D (7 bases). CDR1 and CDR2 from the germline V gene are MNHEY and SVGAGI. With 8 bases removed from V and 0 bases from J, the gap between germline ends came to 17 bases. CDR3 length equals 15 residues. CDR3 sequence reads: CASGRGGGGSYEQYF. CDR3 DNA sequence: TGTGCCAGCGGGAGGGGTGGGGGCGGCTCCTACGAGCAGTACTTC.

This chain uses TRBV6-1 with TRBJ1-3, with unresolved D. V shed 6 bases and J shed 3 bases, with 15 bases lying between them. The CDR3 is made up of 15 amino acids. Germline CDR1 is MNHNS and CDR2 is SASEGT. The chain's CDR3 is CASSGPGSIGNTIYF. CDR3 sequence (DNA): TGTGCCAGCAGCGGGCCGGGATCCATTGGAAACACCATATATTTT.

This chain uses TRBV6-6 with TRBJ2-1; D might be TRBD1 (5 bases). V was shortened by 10 bases and J by 9 bases, with 10 bases between the two germline ends. The CDR3 has 10 amino acids. Germline CDR1 and CDR2: MNHNY and SVGAGI (reference sequence). This chain's CDR3 is CATLGVEQFF. In nucleotides, the CDR3 is TGTGCCACCCTAGGGGTTGAGCAGTTCTTC.

This chain connects TRBV6-6 to TRBJ2-1; D is unclear. Deletions cut 6 bases from V and 4 bases from J, with 7 bases between. Germline V gene data show CDR1 as MNHNY and CDR2 as SVGAGI (reference sequence). CDR3 size: 12 residues. This CDR3 reads CASSVGYNEQFF. The CDR3 nucleotides read TGTGCCAGCAGCGTAGGTTACAATGAGCAGTTCTTC.

The genes are TRBV6-5 and TRBJ2-7; D is undetermined. The CDR3 runs to 15 residues. V was clipped by 4 bases and J by 0 bases, with 13 bases between them. Germline V gives CDR1 MNHEY, CDR2 SVGAGI. The DNA for the CDR3 is TGTGCCAGCAGTTCCCGGAGTCGAGCCTCCTACGAGCAGTACTTC. Its translation: CASSSRSRASYEQYF.

V is TRBV12-5 and J is TRBJ2-1, with TRBD2 matching over 11 bases. With V trimmed by 4 bases and J by 0 bases, 14 bases remained unmatched. The germline gives CDR1 LGHNT, CDR2 FRNRAP. The CDR3 is made up of 20 amino acids. The CDR3 loop is CASGYGQISTSGSSYNEQFF. The CDR3 DNA reads as TGTGCTAGTGGTTATGGCCAAATCTCCACTAGCGGGAGCTCCTACAATGAGCAGTTCTTC.

V gene TRBV6-5 combines with J gene TRBJ1-2; D gene uncertain. The germline V gene encodes CDR1 MNHEY and CDR2 SVGAGI. The length of the CDR3 is 15 residues. The V end lost 2 bases, the J end lost 2 bases, and 12 bases lay between the germline ends. This CDR3 is CASSYGRTENYGYTF. The CDR3 DNA reads TGTGCCAGCAGTTACGGTAGAACGGAAAACTATGGCTACACCTTC.

The chain employs TRBV7-8 and TRBJ1-1, with D unclear. V gave up 5 bases and J gave up 11 bases, with 15 bases separating them. The CDR3 covers 12 residues. The germline gives CDR1 SGHVS, CDR2 FQNEAQ. CDR3 amino acids: CASSPWERGAFF. Here the CDR3 DNA reads TGTGCCAGCAGCCCCTGGGAGAGAGGGGCTTTCTTT.

The chain uses TRBV5-4 and TRBJ2-7; D is undetermined. The V and J ends lost 0 bases and 5 bases respectively, with 15 bases between them. Germline assignment: CDR1 SGHNT and CDR2 YYREEE (reference sequence). The CDR3 has 15 residues. In DNA form, the CDR3 reads TGTGCCAGCAGCTTGGAGGATCTAACCGCAGACGAGCAGTACTTC. It codes for CASSLEDLTADEQYF.

The V call is TRBV6-1, the J call TRBJ1-5; the D gene is possibly TRBD1 (6 bases). The germline V gene has CDR1 MNHNS and CDR2 SASEGT. The CDR3 contains 15 residues. The ends were cut back, 7 bases at V and 1 base at J, with 14 bases in the middle. The CDR3: CASTWERGSNQPQHF. The CDR3 nucleotides read TGTGCCAGCACCTGGGAGAGGGGGAGCAATCAGCCCCAGCATTTT.

This clone has a handful of counts. A much larger clone differs from this one at a single base, so this may be a read error. Additional DNA sequences in this sample encode the identical CDR3. V is TRBV11-2 and J is TRBJ2-5; D gene unclear. CDR3 length equals 11 residues. Germline CDR1 SGHAT, CDR2 FQNNGV. The V gene lost 0 bases and the J gene lost 5 bases, with 1 base spanning the gap. CDR3: CASSLEETQYF. The CDR3 DNA sequence: TGTGCCAGCAGCTTAGAGGAGACCCAGTACTTC. The whole variable domain, filled in from reference TRBV11-2 and TRBJ2-5, reads EAGVAQSPRYKIIEKRQSVAFWCNPISGHATLYWYQQILGQGPKLLIQFQNNGVVDDSQLPKDRFSAERLKGVDSTLKIQPAKLEDSAVYLCASSLEETQYFGPGTRLLVL.

CDR3 protein: CASSLYGLGAGELFF. The CDR3 DNA reads as TGTGCCAGCAGCTTGTATGGACTAGGGGCCGGGGAGCTGTTTTTT. The rearrangement joins TRBV5-4 to TRBJ2-2, with 7 bases that match TRBD2. Trimming at V came to 1 base and at J to 6 bases, leaving 6 bases not matched to a gene. CDR1 is SGHNT and CDR2 is YYREEE in the germline V gene (reference sequence). This CDR3 is 15 amino acids long. The whole variable domain, filled in from reference TRBV5-4 and TRBJ2-2, reads ETGVTQSPTHLIKTRGQQVTLRCSSQSGHNTVSWYQQALGQGPQFIFQYYREEENGRGNFPPRFSGLQFPNYSSELNVNALELDDSALYLCASSLYGLGAGELFFGEGSRLTVL.

This clone appeared a few times. Other DNA sequences of this sample code for an identical CDR3. This chain links TRBV7-2 with TRBJ2-1, with 10 bases matching TRBD2. CDR1 is SGHTA and CDR2 is FQGNSA in the germline V gene. V was pared by 1 base and J by 4 bases, with 1 base of the junction left unmatched. The CDR3 has 15 residues. CDR3 bases: TGTGCCAGCAGCTTAGGACTAGCGGGTTACAATGAGCAGTTCTTC. It encodes CASSLGLAGYNEQFF. The variable domain in full, with the rest retrieved from reference TRBV7-2 and TRBJ2-1, is GAGVSQSPSNKVTEKGKDVELRCDPISGHTALYWYRQSLGQGLEFLIYFQGNSAPDKSGLPSDRFSAERTGGSVSTLTIQRTQQEDSAVYLCASSLGLAGYNEQFFGPGTRLTVL.

This sequence joins TRBV4-2 and TRBJ2-7; unclear D gene. Germline-derived CDR1 and CDR2 are LGHNA and YNFKEQ. The CDR3 contains 15 residues. Trimming removed 0 bases at V and 3 bases at J, with 12 bases between. CDR3 nucleotide sequence: TGTGCCAGCAGCCAAGAGGGAACACGCCGCTACGAGCAGTACTTC. It translates to CASSQEGTRRYEQYF.

A remark on this clone: In the same sample, other DNA sequences code for this CDR3. The gene calls are TRBV6-5 and TRBJ2-7; D is unclear. The CDR3 totals 15 residues. Trimming removed 0 bases at V and 0 bases at J, with 9 bases between. Germline CDR1 reads MNHEY; CDR2 reads SVGAGI. In DNA, the CDR3 is TGTGCCAGCAGTTACTCCGGCCTGGGCTCCTACGAGCAGTACTTC. This gives the protein CASSYSGLGSYEQYF.

V and J are TRBV10-2 and TRBJ2-7; 10 bases line up with TRBD1. Germline lookup yields CDR1 WSHSY and CDR2 SAAADI. The CDR3 loop spans 14 amino acids. J lost 7 bases, V lost 5 bases, and 8 bases had no gene match. The CDR3 sequence: CASSPGQGTGEQYF. In DNA, the CDR3 is TGCGCCAGCAGTCCGGGACAGGGGACAGGGGAGCAGTACTTC.

The gene calls are TRBV19 and TRBJ1-4, with 8 bases matching TRBD1. The CDR3 covers 13 residues. CDR1 is LNHDA, CDR2 SQIVND, per germline (reference sequence). The junction had 4 bases not matched to a gene; V was cut back by 8 bases and J by 5 bases. The CDR3 region has the DNA TGTGCCAGTGCAGGGGGCGCGAATGAAAAACTGTTTTTT. Its translation: CASAGGANEKLFF.

V is TRBV10-3 and J is TRBJ1-4; D not resolved. Trimming removed 4 bases from V and 0 bases from J, with 9 bases in between. The CDR3 spans 15 residues. Germline assignment: CDR1 ENHRY and CDR2 SYGVKD. CDR3 loop: CAISAGMATNEKLFF. In DNA, the CDR3 is TGTGCCATCAGTGCGGGTATGGCAACTAATGAAAAACTGTTTTTT.

This clone was seen only once. The chain is built from TRBV5-1 and TRBJ2-7; D is perhaps TRBD2 (5 bases). The CDR3 is 14 residues long. The germline V and J ends were trimmed by 2 bases and 3 bases, with 12 bases remaining between them. From germline, CDR1 is SGHRS and CDR2 YFSETQ. In DNA, the CDR3 is TGCGCCAGCAGCTTAGGTCACGGGGTCTACGAGCAGTACTTC. Its protein is CASSLGHGVYEQYF.

This chain joins TRBV28 and TRBJ2-5, with 10 bases that match TRBD1. Germline V gives CDR1 MDHEN, CDR2 SYDVKM. V gave up 4 bases and J gave up 6 bases; unmatched junction bases: 8. This CDR3 comprises 15 residues. The CDR3 region has the DNA TGTGCCAGCAGTTCGTCCGGGACAGGGGTTAAGACCCAGTACTTC. Its translation: CASSSSGTGVKTQYF.

The chain recombines TRBV5-8 with TRBJ2-6, with a possible D match to TRBD1 (6 bases). CDR3 length equals 16 residues. Trimming left V 6 bases short and J 2 bases short, with 15 bases between. Germline V CDR1 and CDR2: SGHTS, YDEGEE. In DNA form, the CDR3 reads TGTGCCAGCAACCCTCCCCAGGGGACTGGGGCCAACGTCCTGACTTTC. Encoded protein: CASNPPQGTGANVLTF. The full variable domain, completed using reference TRBV5-8 and TRBJ2-6, is EAGVTQSPTHLIKTRGQQATLRCSPISGHTSVYWYQQALGLGLQFLLWYDEGEERNRGNFPPRFSGRQFPNYSSELNVNALELEDSALYLCASNPPQGTGANVLTFGAGSRLTVL.

The chain is built from TRBV30 and TRBJ2-2, with D perhaps TRBD2 (5 bases). V was cut by 4 bases and J by 8 bases, with 11 bases left in between. Germline assignment: CDR1 GTSNPN and CDR2 SVGIG (reference sequence). The CDR3 runs to 12 residues. CDR3: CAWKRDSGELFF. CDR3 nucleotide sequence: TGTGCCTGGAAGAGGGATTCTGGGGAGCTGTTTTTT.